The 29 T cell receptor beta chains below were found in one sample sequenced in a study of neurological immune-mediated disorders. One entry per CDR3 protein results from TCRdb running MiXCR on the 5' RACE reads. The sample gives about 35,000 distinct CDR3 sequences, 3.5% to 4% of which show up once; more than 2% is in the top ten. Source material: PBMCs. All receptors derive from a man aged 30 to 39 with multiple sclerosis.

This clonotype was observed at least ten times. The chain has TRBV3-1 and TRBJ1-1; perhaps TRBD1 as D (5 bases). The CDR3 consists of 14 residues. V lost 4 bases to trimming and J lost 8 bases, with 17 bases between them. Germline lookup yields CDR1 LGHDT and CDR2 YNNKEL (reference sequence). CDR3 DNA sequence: TGTGCCAGCAGCCTCGCGACAGCACGAAAGGAAGCTTTCTTT. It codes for CASSLATARKEAFF.

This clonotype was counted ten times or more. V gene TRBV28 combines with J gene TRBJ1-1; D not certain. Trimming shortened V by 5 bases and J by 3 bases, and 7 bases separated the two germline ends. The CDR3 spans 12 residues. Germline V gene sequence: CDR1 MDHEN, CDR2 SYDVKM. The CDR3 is CASSLRYTEAFF. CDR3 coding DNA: TGTGCCAGCAGTCTGCGGTACACTGAAGCTTTCTTT.

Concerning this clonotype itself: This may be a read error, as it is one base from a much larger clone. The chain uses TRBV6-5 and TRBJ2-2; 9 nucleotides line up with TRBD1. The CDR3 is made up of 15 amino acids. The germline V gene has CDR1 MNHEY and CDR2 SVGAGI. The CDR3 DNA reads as TGTGGCAGCAGAAACAGGGGGCTAGGCACCGGGGAGCTGTTTTTT. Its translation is CGSRNRGLGTGELFF.

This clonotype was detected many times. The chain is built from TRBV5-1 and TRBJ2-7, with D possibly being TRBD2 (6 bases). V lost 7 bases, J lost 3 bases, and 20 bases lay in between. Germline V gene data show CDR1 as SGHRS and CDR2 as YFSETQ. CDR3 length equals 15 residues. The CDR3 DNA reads TGCGCCAGCGGACTAAAATACGGACGGAGCTACGAGCAGTACTTC. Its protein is CASGLKYGRSYEQYF.

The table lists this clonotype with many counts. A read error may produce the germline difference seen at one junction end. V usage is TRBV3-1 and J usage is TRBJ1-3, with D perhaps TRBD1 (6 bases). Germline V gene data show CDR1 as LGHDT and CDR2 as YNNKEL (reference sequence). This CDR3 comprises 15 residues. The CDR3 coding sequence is TGTGCCAGCAGCAAAGAACAGGGTGCTGGAAACACCATATATTTT. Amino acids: CASSKEQGAGNTIYF.

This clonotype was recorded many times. DNA of the CDR3: TGTGCCACCAGTGACTCGGGACTAGCGGACAATGAGCAGTTCTTC. This encodes CATSDSGLADNEQFF. This chain connects TRBV24-1 to TRBJ2-1; TRBD2 aligns across 11 bases. Germline V gene lookup returns CDR1 KGHDR and CDR2 SFDVKD. The CDR3 runs to 15 residues. J gave up 5 bases and V 4 bases, and 3 bases lay outside the gene matches.

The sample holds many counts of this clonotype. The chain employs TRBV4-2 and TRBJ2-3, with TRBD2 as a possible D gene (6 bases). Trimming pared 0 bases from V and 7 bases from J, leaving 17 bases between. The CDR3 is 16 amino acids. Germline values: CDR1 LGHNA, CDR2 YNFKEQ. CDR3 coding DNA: TGTGCCAGCAGCCAAGACCGGGACTCATTCACTTATACGCAGTATTTT. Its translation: CASSQDRDSFTYTQYF.

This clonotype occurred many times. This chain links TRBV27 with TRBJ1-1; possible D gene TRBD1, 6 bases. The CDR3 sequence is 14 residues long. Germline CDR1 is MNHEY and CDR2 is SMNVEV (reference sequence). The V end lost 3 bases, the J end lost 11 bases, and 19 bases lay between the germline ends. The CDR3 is CASSFTGPGLRAFF. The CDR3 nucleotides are TGTGCCAGCAGTTTTACAGGGCCCGGCTTGAGGGCTTTCTTT.

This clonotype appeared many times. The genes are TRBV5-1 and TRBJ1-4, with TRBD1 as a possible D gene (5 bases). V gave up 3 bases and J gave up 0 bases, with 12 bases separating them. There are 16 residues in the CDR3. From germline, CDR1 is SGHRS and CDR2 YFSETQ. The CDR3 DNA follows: TGCGCCAGCAGCTGGGGCCCCAGTGCAACTAATGAAAAACTGTTTTTT. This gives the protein CASSWGPSATNEKLFF.

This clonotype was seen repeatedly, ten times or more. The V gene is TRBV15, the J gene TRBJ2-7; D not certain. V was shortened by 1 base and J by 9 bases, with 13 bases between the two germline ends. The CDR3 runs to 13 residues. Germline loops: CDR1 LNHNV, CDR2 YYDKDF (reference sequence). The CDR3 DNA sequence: TGTGCCACCAGCAGAGGAATAGTGGGCCTGCAGTACTTC. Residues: CATSRGIVGLQYF.

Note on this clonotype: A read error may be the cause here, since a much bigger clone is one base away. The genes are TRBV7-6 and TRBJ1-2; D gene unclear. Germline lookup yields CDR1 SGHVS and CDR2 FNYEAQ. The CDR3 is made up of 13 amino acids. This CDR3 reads CTSSLIKEEGYTF. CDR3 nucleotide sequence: TGTACCAGCAGCTTAATCAAGGAGGAGGGCTACACCTTC. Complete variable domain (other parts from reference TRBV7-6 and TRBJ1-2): GAGVSQSPRYKVTKRGQDVALRCDPISGHVSLYWYRQALGQGPEFLTYFNYEAQQDKSGLPNDRFSAERPEGSISTLTIQRTEQRDSAMYRCTSSLIKEEGYTFGSGTRLTVV.

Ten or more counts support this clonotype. In DNA, the CDR3 is TGTGCCAGCACTCTTACAGGGAGCTCCTACGAGCAGTACTTC. The encoded protein is CASTLTGSSYEQYF. The V gene is TRBV12-3 or TRBV12-4, the J gene TRBJ2-7; maybe TRBD1 (6 bases). Deletions cut 7 bases from V and 0 bases from J, with 13 bases between. The CDR3 totals 14 residues.

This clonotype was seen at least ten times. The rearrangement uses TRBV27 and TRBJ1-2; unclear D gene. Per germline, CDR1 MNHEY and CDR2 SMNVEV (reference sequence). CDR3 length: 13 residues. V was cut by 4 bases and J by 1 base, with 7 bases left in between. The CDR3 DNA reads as TGTGCCAGCAGTTCCGGTCTTAACTATGGCTACACCTTC. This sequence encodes CASSSGLNYGYTF.

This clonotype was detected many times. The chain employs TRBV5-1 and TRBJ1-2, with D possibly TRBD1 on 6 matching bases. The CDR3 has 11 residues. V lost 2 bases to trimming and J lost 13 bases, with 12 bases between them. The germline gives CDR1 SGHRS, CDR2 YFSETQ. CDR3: CASSLGGRLTF. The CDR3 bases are TGCGCCAGCAGCTTAGGGGGACGTCTCACCTTC.

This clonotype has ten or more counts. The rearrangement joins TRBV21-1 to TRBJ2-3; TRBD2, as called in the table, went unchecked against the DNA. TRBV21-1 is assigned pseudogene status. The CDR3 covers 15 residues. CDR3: CASSKATREGDTQYF. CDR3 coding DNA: TGTGCCAGCAGCAAAGCCACCCGGGAGGGGGATACGCAGTATTTT.

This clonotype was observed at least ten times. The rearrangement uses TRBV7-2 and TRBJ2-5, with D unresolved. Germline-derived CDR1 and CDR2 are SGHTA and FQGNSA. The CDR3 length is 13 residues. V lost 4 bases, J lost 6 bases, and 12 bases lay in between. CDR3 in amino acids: CASSSSQAKTQYF. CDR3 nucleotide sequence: TGTGCCAGCAGCTCCAGTCAAGCGAAGACCCAGTACTTC. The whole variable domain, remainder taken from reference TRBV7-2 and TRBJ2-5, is GAGVSQSPSNKVTEKGKDVELRCDPISGHTALYWYRQSLGQGLEFLIYFQGNSAPDKSGLPSDRFSAERTGGSVSTLTIQRTQQEDSAVYLCASSSSQAKTQYFGPGTRLLVL.

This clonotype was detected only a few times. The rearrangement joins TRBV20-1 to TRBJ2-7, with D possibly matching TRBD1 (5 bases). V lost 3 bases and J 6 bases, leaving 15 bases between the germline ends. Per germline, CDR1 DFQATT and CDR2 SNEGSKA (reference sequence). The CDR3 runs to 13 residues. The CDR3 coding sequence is TGCAGTGCTAGTATGCCAGGGCCCCTCGAGCAGTACTTC. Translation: CSASMPGPLEQYF.

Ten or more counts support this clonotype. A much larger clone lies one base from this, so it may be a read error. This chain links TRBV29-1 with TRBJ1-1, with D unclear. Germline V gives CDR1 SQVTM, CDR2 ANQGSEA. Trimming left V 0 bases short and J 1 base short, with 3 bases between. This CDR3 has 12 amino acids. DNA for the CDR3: TGCAGCGTTGAAGAATCGAACACTGAAGCTTTCTTT. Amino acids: CSVEESNTEAFF.

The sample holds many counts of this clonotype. CDR3 sequence reads: CSAQKGAGSYEQYF. DNA for the CDR3: TGCAGTGCTCAGAAGGGGGCAGGGTCCTACGAGCAGTACTTC. The chain joins TRBV20-1 to TRBJ2-7, with 7 bases aligning to TRBD1. The CDR3 has 14 residues. Germline assignment: CDR1 DFQATT and CDR2 SNEGSKA (reference sequence). V lost 5 bases to trimming and J lost 1 base; unmatched junction nucleotides: 8.

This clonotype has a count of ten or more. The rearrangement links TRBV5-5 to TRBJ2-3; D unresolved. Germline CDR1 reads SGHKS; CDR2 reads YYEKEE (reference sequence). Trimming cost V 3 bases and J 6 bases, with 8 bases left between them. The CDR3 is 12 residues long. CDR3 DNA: TGTGCCAGCAGCTGGACCGTTGATACGCAGTATTTT. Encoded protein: CASSWTVDTQYF. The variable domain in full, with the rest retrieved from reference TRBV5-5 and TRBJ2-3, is DAGVTQSPTHLIKTRGQQVTLRCSPISGHKSVSWYQQVLGQGPQFIFQYYEKEERGRGNFPDRFSARQFPNYSSELNVNALLLGDSALYLCASSWTVDTQYFGPGTRLTVL.

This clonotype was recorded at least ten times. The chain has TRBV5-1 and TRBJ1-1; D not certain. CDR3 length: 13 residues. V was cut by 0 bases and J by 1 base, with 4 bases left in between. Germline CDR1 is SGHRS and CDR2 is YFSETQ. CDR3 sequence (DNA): TGCGCCAGCAGCTTGGTATCGAACACTGAAGCTTTCTTT. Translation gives CASSLVSNTEAFF.

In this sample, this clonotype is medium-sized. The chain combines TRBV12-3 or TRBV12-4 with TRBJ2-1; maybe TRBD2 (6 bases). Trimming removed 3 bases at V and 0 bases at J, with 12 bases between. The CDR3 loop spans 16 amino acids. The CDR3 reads CASSFTAGSSYNEQFF. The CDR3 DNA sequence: TGTGCCAGCAGTTTTACGGCCGGGAGCTCCTACAATGAGCAGTTCTTC.

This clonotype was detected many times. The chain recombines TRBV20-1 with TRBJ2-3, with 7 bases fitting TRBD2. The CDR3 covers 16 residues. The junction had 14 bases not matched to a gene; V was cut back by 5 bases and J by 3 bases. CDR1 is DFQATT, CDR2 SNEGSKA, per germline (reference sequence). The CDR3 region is CSALTVERGGTDTQYF. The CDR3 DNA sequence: TGCAGTGCTTTAACGGTGGAAAGGGGAGGGACAGATACGCAGTATTTT.

The CDR3 here is CASSHTGSGEKLFF. CDR3 nucleotides: TGTGCCAGCAGCCATACAGGGAGTGGTGAAAAACTGTTTTTT. The V gene is TRBV3-1, the J gene TRBJ1-4, with TRBD1 as a possible D gene (6 bases). Trimming took off 3 bases at V and 7 bases at J, with 12 bases between the two ends. CDR3 length: 14 amino acids. Germline-derived CDR1 and CDR2 are LGHDT and YNNKEL (reference sequence).

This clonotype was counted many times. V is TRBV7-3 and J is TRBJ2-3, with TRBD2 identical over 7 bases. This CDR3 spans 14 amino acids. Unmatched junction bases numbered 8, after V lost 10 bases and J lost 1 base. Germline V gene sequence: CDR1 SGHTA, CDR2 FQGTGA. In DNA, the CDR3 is TGTGCCACCCCTAGCGGACTGGGCACAGATACGCAGTATTTT. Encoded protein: CATPSGLGTDTQYF.

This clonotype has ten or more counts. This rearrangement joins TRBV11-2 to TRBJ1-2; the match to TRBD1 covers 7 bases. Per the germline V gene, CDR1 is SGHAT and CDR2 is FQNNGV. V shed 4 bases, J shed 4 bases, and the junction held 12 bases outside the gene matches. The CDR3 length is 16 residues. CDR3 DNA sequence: TGTGCCAGCAGCTCATACCAACAGAGGACAGGCTATGGCTACACCTTC. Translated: CASSSYQQRTGYGYTF.

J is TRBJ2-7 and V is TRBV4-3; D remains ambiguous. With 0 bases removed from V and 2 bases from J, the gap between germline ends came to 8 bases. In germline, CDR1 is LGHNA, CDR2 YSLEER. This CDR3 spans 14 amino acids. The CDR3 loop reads CASSQDGGTYEQYF. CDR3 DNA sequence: TGCGCCAGCAGCCAAGATGGTGGGACCTACGAGCAGTACTTC.

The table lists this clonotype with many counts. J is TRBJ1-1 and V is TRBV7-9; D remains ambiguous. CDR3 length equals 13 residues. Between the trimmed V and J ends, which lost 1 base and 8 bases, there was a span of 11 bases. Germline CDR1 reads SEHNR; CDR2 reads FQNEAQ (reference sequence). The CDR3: CASSLEAGAEAFF. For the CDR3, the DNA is TGTGCCAGCAGCTTAGAGGCAGGAGCAGAAGCTTTCTTT.

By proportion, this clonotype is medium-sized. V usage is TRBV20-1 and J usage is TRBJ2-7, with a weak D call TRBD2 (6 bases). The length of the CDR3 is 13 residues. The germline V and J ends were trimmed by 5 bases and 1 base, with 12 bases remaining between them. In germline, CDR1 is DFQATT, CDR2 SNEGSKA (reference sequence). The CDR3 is CSARPGGSYEQYF. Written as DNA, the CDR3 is TGCAGTGCTCGTCCCGGGGGTTCCTACGAGCAGTACTTC.